This T cell receptor beta chain was documented in a study of CD8 T cells in Susac syndrome. V was pared by 0 bases and J by 5 bases, with 12 bases between. This CDR3 has 14 residues. Per germline, CDR1 DFQATT and CDR2 SNEGSKA (reference sequence). Random-hexamer reverse transcription was applied to about 0.45 to 1 ug RNA. TCR beta CDR3 was amplified by immunoSEQ multiplex PCR. This amplification extended across 54 Vbeta and 13 Jbeta segments. Using its own MiXCR run on the immunoSEQ multiplex PCR reads, TCRdb lists one record per CDR3 protein. Here the sample spans under 200,000 distinct CDR3 sequences, about 95% being singletons. TCR beta was sequenced from blood CD8+ and CD4+ T cells. Treatment-naive patients with stable or active relapsing-remitting disease served as multiple sclerosis controls. Negative isolation yielded the CD8+ and CD4+ T cells, while FACS enriched the TEMRA cells.

Sequenced: CD8+ T cells from PBMCs. This rearrangement joins TRBV20-1 to TRBJ2-3; D uncertain. This clonotype was obtained from a human donor with multiple sclerosis. The CDR3 DNA follows: TGCAGTGCTAGAGACCCGCCGGCGGAAGATACGCAGTATTTT. Its protein product is CSARDPPAEDTQYF.